This T cell receptor (beta chain) was observed in a study of T cell clones after liver transplantation (dated by TCRdb to between 2018 and 2021). Looking at the study overall: The samples were obtained from ITN030ST, a randomized trial that attempted immunosuppression withdrawal within 2 years after liver transplantation. The subjects received no induction therapy and were kept on standard immunosuppression until randomization at 12-24 months post-transplant. To count as tolerant, a recipient had to stay completely off immunosuppression for at least one year without liver enzymes climbing beyond twice the upper limit of normal. Blood samples were collected pre-transplant, then pre-randomization ahead of withdrawal, and finally post-randomization once withdrawal had either been completed or failed. The studied cohort comprised 8 liver transplant recipients, 3 classified as tolerant and 5 as non-tolerant. Third party-reactive TCRbeta sequences were also identified from pre-transplant MLRs to serve as an antigen-independent comparator for donor-reactive sequences. Three of the eight recipients were HCV-positive; the others were transplanted for non-autoimmune, non-viral indications. Donor-reactive T cell clones were identified by TCRbeta sequencing following a pre-transplant mixed lymphocyte reaction and were subsequently tracked in post-transplant blood.

Per the publication, the time point label means: pre-transplant. Thawed unstimulated PBMCs were stained for CD3, CD4 and CD8 and FACS-sorted into CD3+CD4+ and CD3+CD8+ populations. All 8 studied subjects were randomized to immunosuppression withdrawal. Genomic DNA was isolated with the Qiagen DNeasy Blood and Tissue Kit. V sheds 6 bases and J sheds 0 bases, leaving 5 bases between their ends. The CDR3 sequence holds 12 residues, the cysteine and phenylalanine included. Just the 36-base CDR3 DNA is kept, in frame starting at base 1. Per the germline V gene, WSHSY is the CDR1 and SAAADI is the CDR2. Using immunoSEQ, frozen genomic DNA was subjected to high-throughput TCRbeta CDR3 sequencing, a process that included PCR amplification, mapping, bias correction and internal controls. As for the authors' bioinformatics: Only productive rearrangements were retained, with each unique TCRbeta sequence defined by its CDR3 nucleotide sequence together with its V and J gene. For a sequence to be called donor-reactive, it needed a frequency of at least 0.01% and at least 5-fold expansion in CFSE-low cells compared with unstimulated pre-transplant cells. Minimum frequency thresholds were set for each subject based on the unstimulated sample with the lowest template count, ensuring at least 90% detection power. Jensen-Shannon divergence between the top 1000 TCRbeta sequences after and before transplant was used to measure repertoire turnover. Changes in detection of donor-reactive sequences were tested with two-sided Fisher's exact tests. The table was pulled from immuneACCESS by TCRdb, which kept in-frame rearrangements only. Such tables lose some clones; where checked, under half of the loss comes from unresolved V genes, and the rest has no known cause. Clone size and the V and J calls come from that table; the DNA yielded D and trimming. Across this sample there are about 7,900 clones, with approximately 80% seen only once. Together, the top ten hold about 38% of the sample.

Points the paper makes about the study in general: The decline in donor-reactive sequences exceeded the decline in third party-reactive sequences, suggesting partial antigen-specific deletion that was unrelated to withdrawal success. Without allograft tissue specimens, donor-reactive T cells may have migrated into the graft rather than being deleted. The conclusions were considered preliminary, being limited by small, heterogeneous patient numbers and non-standardized post-transplant time points. After accounting for repertoire turnover, donor-reactive detection was significantly reduced in 7 of 8 subjects for CD4 and 8 of 8 for CD8. Low numbers of available donor cells limited the measurable donor-reactive repertoire in a couple of subjects. In 5 of 8 subjects, circulating donor-reactive CD4 TCRbeta sequences decreased significantly after transplant, regardless of tolerance or HCV status.

This clone was recorded once. Its specific antigen is unknown. No much larger clonotype is one base removed from it; base qualities were not supplied. Here the chain combines TRBV10-2 and TRBJ1-1; the D gene cannot be named for sure. The starting material was CD8+ T cells from blood, obtained before liver transplant. The clonotype was recovered from a human donor who received a liver transplant. The bases are TGCGCCAGCAGCCGAGTGAACACTGAAGCTTTCTTT. Its protein reads: CASSRVNTEAFF.